The present T cell receptor (beta chain) was sequenced within a study of blood T cell repertoires in COVID-19. Study-level background: Donors in the United States, Italy and Spain gave samples during acute or convalescent COVID-19.

The CDR3 is made up of 17 amino acids. With V trimmed by 5 bases and J by 1 base, 10 bases remained unmatched. Germline V CDR1 and CDR2: MNHEY, SMNVEV (reference sequence). Seattle's cohort entered during active infection and was followed longitudinally. The repertoire was sequenced with immunoSEQ multiplex PCR; TCRdb's copy has only in-frame clones and lacks some. The sample has about 320,000 clones; about nine tenths are singletons. Sequenced material: peripheral blood. The V and J genes are TRBV27 and TRBJ1-1, with 10 bases aligning to TRBD1. The sequence came from a woman in her thirties with COVID-19, enrolled during active disease. The CDR3 nucleotides read TGTGCCAGCAGTCACAGACAGGGGGCGTCCAAGAACACTGAAGCTTTCTTT. Amino acid sequence: CASSHRQGASKNTEAFF.